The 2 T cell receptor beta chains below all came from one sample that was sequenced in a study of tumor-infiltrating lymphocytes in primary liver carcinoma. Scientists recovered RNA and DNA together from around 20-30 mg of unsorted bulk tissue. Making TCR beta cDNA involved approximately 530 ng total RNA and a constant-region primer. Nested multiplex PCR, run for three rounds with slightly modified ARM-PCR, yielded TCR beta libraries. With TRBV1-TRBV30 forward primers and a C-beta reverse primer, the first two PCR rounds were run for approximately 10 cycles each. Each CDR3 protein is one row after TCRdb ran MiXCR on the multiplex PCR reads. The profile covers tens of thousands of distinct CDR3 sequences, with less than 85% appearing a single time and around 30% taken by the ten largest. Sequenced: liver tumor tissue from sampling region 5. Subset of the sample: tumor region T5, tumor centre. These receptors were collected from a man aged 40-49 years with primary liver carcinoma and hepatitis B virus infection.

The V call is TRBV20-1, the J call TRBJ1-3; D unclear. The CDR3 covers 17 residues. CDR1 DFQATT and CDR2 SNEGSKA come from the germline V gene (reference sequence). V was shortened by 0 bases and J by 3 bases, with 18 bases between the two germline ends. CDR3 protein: CSARDPNKGTIGNTIYF. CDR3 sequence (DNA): TGCAGTGCTAGAGATCCAAATAAGGGAACCATTGGAAACACCATATATTTT.

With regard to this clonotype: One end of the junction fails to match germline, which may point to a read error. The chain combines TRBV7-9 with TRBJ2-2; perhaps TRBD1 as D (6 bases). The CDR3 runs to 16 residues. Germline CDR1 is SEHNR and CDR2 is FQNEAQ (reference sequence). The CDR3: CACSSRDNADTGELFF. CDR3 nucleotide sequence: TGTGCCTGCAGCTCCCGGGACAACGCGGACACCGGGGAGCTGTTTTTT.